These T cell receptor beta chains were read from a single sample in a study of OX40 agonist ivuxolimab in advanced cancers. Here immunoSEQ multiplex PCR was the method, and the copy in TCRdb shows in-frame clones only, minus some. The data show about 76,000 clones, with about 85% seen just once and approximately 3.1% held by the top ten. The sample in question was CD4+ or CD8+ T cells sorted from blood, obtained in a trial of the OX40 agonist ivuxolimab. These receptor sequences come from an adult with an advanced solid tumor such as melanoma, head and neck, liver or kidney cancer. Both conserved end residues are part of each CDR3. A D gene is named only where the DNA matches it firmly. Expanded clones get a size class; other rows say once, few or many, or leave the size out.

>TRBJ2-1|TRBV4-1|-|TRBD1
TGCGCCAGCAGCCATCTCCGGGACAGGAGCTACAATGAGCAGTTCTTC
CASSHLRDRSYNEQFF
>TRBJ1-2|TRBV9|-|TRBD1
TGTGCCAGCAGCTCCCACCTGGGGGACAGGAACTATGGCTACACCTTC
CASSSHLGDRNYGYTF
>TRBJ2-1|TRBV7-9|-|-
TGTGCCAGCAGCTTAGACCTGGAACGTGAGCAGTTCTTC
CASSLDLEREQFF
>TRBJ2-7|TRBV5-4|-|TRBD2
TGTGCCAGCAGCCCCGGGGGACTAGCGGGGATTACCTACGAGCAGTACTTC
CASSPGGLAGITYEQYF
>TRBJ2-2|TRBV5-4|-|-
TGTGCCAGCAGCTCCGGGGGACAGAGGAACACCGGGGAGCTGTTTTTT
CASSSGGQRNTGELFF
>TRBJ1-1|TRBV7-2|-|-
TGTGCCAGCAGCCCTGACCGGGGGACCGCTTTCTTT
CASSPDRGTAFF
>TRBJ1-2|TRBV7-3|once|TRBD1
TGTGCCAGCAGCTTAGGGACAGGGGGCTCTGGCTACACCTTC
CASSLGTGGSGYTF
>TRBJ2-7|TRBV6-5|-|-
TGTGCCAGCAGCCCCAGCGGAGGTGGGAACTACGAGCAGTACTTC
CASSPSGGGNYEQYF
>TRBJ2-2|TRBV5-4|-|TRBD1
TGTGCCAGCACGTTCGGACAGGGGCGCAACACCGGGGAGCTGTTTTTT
CASTFGQGRNTGELFF
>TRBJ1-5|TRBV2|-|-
TGTGCCAGCAATAGCGGGGGCGTCGTGCAGCCCCAGCATTTT
CASNSGGVVQPQHF
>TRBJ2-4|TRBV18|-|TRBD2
TGTGCCAGCTCACCGCGGGGAGGGAGCGGAGCCAAAAACATTCAGTACTTC
CASSPRGGSGAKNIQYF
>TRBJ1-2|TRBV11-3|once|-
TGTGCCAGCAGCCAGGGTTGGGAGGGTCGTTCACATGGCTACACCTTC
CASSQGWEGRSHGYTF